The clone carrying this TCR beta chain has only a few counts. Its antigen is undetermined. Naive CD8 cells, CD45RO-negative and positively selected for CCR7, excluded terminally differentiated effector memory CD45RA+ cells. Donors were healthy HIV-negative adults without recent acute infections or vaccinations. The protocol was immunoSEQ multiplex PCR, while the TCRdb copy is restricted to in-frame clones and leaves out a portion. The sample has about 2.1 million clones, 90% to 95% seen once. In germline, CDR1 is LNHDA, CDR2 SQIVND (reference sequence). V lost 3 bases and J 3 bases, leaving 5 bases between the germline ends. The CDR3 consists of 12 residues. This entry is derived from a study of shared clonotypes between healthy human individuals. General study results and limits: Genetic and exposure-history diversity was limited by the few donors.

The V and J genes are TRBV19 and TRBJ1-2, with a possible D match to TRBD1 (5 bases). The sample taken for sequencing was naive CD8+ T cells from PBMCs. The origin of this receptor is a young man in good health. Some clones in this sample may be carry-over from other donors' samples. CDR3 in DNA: TGTGCCAGTAGTATGGGGGACTATGGCTACACCTTC. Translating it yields CASSMGDYGYTF.